These 23 T cell receptor beta chains share one sample of origin, sequenced in a study of blood T cells in healthy people across ages. Together with a sample-barcoded 5' primer, a J-beta primer mix was included in a second PCR lasting about 7 to 11 cycles. TCRdb reprocessed the 5' RACE reads via MiXCR and lists one record per CDR3 protein. The data show some 760,000 distinct CDR3 sequences, 25% seen once. These sequences were also reported in another study, on T cells of mothers and their children.

The specimen sequenced was blood. These receptor sequences come from a boy younger than 18 in good health.

The J gene is TRBJ2-1, the V gene TRBV28; TRBD1 matches 10 bases. The CDR3 has 15 amino acids. The V and J ends lost 5 bases and 13 bases, in that order; junction bases with no gene match: 14. The germline gives CDR1 MDHEN, CDR2 SYDVKM. This chain's CDR3 is CASSRTGTGVGRQFF. The CDR3 DNA is TGTGCCAGCAGTAGAACCGGGACAGGGGTCGGACGTCAGTTCTTC.

This clonotype was detected only a few times. The chain joins TRBV12-5 to TRBJ2-2; the match to TRBD1 covers 8 bases. The CDR3 consists of 16 residues. The V and J ends lost 1 base and 1 base, in that order; junction bases with no gene match: 2. CDR1 is LGHNT, CDR2 FRNRAP, per germline. The DNA of the CDR3 is TGTGCTAGTGGTTTGGGGACAGGGTGGAACACCGGGGAGCTGTTTTTT. Residues: CASGLGTGWNTGELFF.

A few counts support this clonotype. J is TRBJ1-2 and V is TRBV12-3 or TRBV12-4; no clear D gene. V was clipped by 1 base and J by 7 bases, with 13 bases between them. This CDR3 region has 14 residues. The CDR3 spells CASSLDFDYGGYTF. For the CDR3, the DNA is TGTGCCAGCAGTTTAGATTTTGACTACGGTGGCTACACCTTC.

The rearrangement joins TRBV20-1 to TRBJ2-5; 14 bases map to TRBD2. Per the germline V gene, CDR1 is DFQATT and CDR2 is SNEGSKA (reference sequence). The V and J ends lost 7 bases and 5 bases, in that order; junction bases with no gene match: 6. This CDR3 has 14 amino acids. The CDR3 region has the DNA TGCAGTGGGGGACTAGCGGGAGATCGTGAGACCCAGTACTTC. Protein product: CSGGLAGDRETQYF.

This clonotype was found a few times. The chain employs TRBV12-3 or TRBV12-4 and TRBJ1-3; D ambiguous. The CDR3 totals 14 residues. The ends were cut back, 1 base at V and 7 bases at J, with 11 bases in the middle. The CDR3 is CASSLDVNGNTIYF. CDR3 in DNA: TGTGCCAGCAGTTTAGACGTGAATGGGAACACCATATATTTT.

CDR3 sequence (DNA): TGTGCCAGCAGCCATAGCGGGGTGATCACCGGGGAGCTGTTTTTT. It specifies CASSHSGVITGELFF. This chain uses TRBV7-2 with TRBJ2-2, with 8 bases matching TRBD2. The V and J ends lost 5 bases and 4 bases, in that order; junction bases with no gene match: 6. CDR3 size: 15 residues. The germline CDR1 and CDR2 sequences are SGHTA and FQGNSA. The full variable domain, in which reference TRBV7-2 and TRBJ2-2 provide the parts outside the CDR3, is GAGVSQSPSNKVTEKGKDVELRCDPISGHTALYWYRQSLGQGLEFLIYFQGNSAPDKSGLPSDRFSAERTGGSVSTLTIQRTQQEDSAVYLCASSHSGVITGELFFGEGSRLTVL.

CDR3 in amino acids: CASRWDLAGINEQFF. The CDR3 nucleotides read TGTGCCAGCAGGTGGGACCTAGCGGGTATTAATGAGCAGTTCTTC. V usage is TRBV7-9 and J usage is TRBJ2-1; TRBD2 aligns across 8 bases. V lost 6 bases and J lost 7; bases outside the gene matches: 11. The CDR3 spans 15 residues. In germline, CDR1 is SEHNR, CDR2 FQNEAQ (reference sequence).

The chain employs TRBV5-1 and TRBJ1-4, with TRBD1 as a possible D gene (6 bases). There are 17 residues in the CDR3. Germline lookup yields CDR1 SGHRS and CDR2 YFSETQ. Trimming took 0 bases from V and 4 from J, leaving 16 bases between them. In DNA, the CDR3 is TGCGCCAGCAGCTTGGAAGGACAGTTGGTCCATAATGAAAAACTGTTTTTT. Its protein is CASSLEGQLVHNEKLFF.

This chain connects TRBV5-1 to TRBJ2-1, with 8 positions matching TRBD2. Germline assignment: CDR1 SGHRS and CDR2 YFSETQ. Trimming at V came to 4 bases and at J to 6 bases, leaving 6 bases not matched to a gene. There are 14 residues in the CDR3. The CDR3 sequence: CASSPRGGSNEQFF. The CDR3 DNA is TGCGCCAGCAGCCCTCGGGGGGGGTCCAATGAGCAGTTCTTC.

This clonotype showed up just a few times. V and J are TRBV12-3 or TRBV12-4 and TRBJ2-1, with D possibly matching TRBD2 (6 bases). The CDR3 has 16 amino acids. Trimming left V 6 bases short and J 7 bases short, with 22 bases between. The CDR3 DNA reads as TGTGCCAGCAGCCCGACCGGGACTGTCAGGTTAAATGAGCAGTTCTTC. Its protein product is CASSPTGTVRLNEQFF.

This clonotype was counted many times. V gene TRBV5-1 combines with J gene TRBJ2-7; no reliable D call. Germline V lookup: CDR1 SGHRS, CDR2 YFSETQ. V lost 0 bases to trimming and J lost 3 bases, with 7 bases between them. There are 13 residues in the CDR3. DNA for the CDR3: TGCGCCAGCAGCTTGGTCGGTTACTACGAGCAGTACTTC. It specifies CASSLVGYYEQYF.

This clonotype came up a few times. This rearrangement joins TRBV6-5 to TRBJ2-5; D ambiguous. The CDR3 totals 11 residues. V was shortened by 2 bases and J by 7 bases, with 5 bases between the two germline ends. Germline CDR1 reads MNHEY; CDR2 reads SVGAGI. For the CDR3, the DNA is TGTGCCAGCAGTTACCCGGGGACCCAGTACTTC. It specifies CASSYPGTQYF.

The chain has TRBV7-8 and TRBJ2-5; TRBD2 aligns across 8 bases. This CDR3 comprises 16 residues. V shed 1 base, J shed 5 bases, and the junction held 9 bases outside the gene matches. Germline V lookup: CDR1 SGHVS, CDR2 FQNEAQ. In nucleotides, the CDR3 is TGTGCCAGCAGCTTAGTGGGTGGACTAGCCGTCGAGACCCAGTACTTC. This codes for CASSLVGGLAVETQYF.

This sequence joins TRBV12-3 or TRBV12-4 and TRBJ2-4; TRBD2 might be the D (6 bases). The CDR3 covers 17 residues. The ends were cut back, 1 base at V and 0 bases at J, with 13 bases in the middle. The CDR3 nucleotides read TGTGCCAGCAGTTTAGACGGGGCGGGGCCAGCCAAAAACATTCAGTACTTC. It is translated as CASSLDGAGPAKNIQYF.

CDR3 amino acids: CASSLKESSYNEQFF. DNA of the CDR3: TGTGCCAGCAGTTTGAAGGAGAGCTCCTACAATGAGCAGTTCTTC. J is TRBJ2-1 and V is TRBV28; the D is unclear. The CDR3 is 15 amino acids. Trimming pared 3 bases from V and 0 bases from J, leaving 9 bases between. Germline CDR1 and CDR2: MDHEN and SYDVKM.

This clonotype has only a few counts. The chain combines TRBV5-5 with TRBJ2-7, with D perhaps given as TRBD1 or TRBD2 (6 bases each). The CDR3 is 13 residues long. Trimming stripped 4 bases from V and 6 bases from J, with 14 bases between. Germline values: CDR1 SGHKS, CDR2 YYEKEE (reference sequence). The CDR3 reads CASSETGGGEQYF. In nucleotides, the CDR3 is TGTGCCAGCAGCGAGACAGGAGGGGGCGAGCAGTACTTC.

To note about this clonotype: The germline gene is not matched at one end of the junction; a read error may be the cause. The V gene is TRBV20-1, the J gene TRBJ2-5; TRBD2 might be the D (5 bases). Per germline, CDR1 DFQATT and CDR2 SNEGSKA (reference sequence). The CDR3 has 15 amino acids. CDR3 residues: CRAISSLNRDRTQYF. Written as DNA, the CDR3 is TGCCGTGCTATTTCGTCCCTTAACCGGGATCGGACCCAGTACTTC.

V gene TRBV29-1 combines with J gene TRBJ1-2; 9 bases are a match to TRBD1. Germline CDR1 reads SQVTM; CDR2 reads ANQGSEA. The CDR3 consists of 12 residues. V dropped 5 bases and J dropped 5; count of bases not matched to a gene: 3. CDR3: CSVTGQGYGYTF. CDR3 DNA: TGCAGCGTTACAGGACAGGGGTATGGCTACACCTTC.

The chain uses TRBV29-1 and TRBJ1-3; a possible D gene is TRBD1 (6 bases). Germline loops: CDR1 SQVTM, CDR2 ANQGSEA. The CDR3 is 15 amino acids. Trimming cost V 4 bases and J 0 bases, with 13 bases left between them. CDR3 loop: CSVVGRGNSGNTIYF. The CDR3 coding sequence is TGCAGCGTTGTAGGCAGGGGAAACTCTGGAAACACCATATATTTT.

V usage is TRBV11-3 and J usage is TRBJ2-7; 7 bases agree with TRBD1. The J call could be wrong; TRBJ2-5 is a better fit for the DNA end. The CDR3 spans 16 residues. The germline CDR1 and CDR2 sequences are SGHNT and YENEEA. The CDR3 sequence: CASSPKRDSSRETQYF. Written as DNA, the CDR3 is TGTGCCAGCAGCCCTAAAAGGGACAGCTCTCGTGAGACCCAGTACTTC.

This clonotype came up once. This chain uses TRBV5-1 with TRBJ2-1, with 8 bases lining up with TRBD2. Germline CDR1 reads SGHRS; CDR2 reads YFSETQ. The CDR3 consists of 16 residues. V lost 4 bases to trimming and J lost 6 bases; unmatched junction nucleotides: 12. CDR3 region: CASSGYGTSDLNEQFF. CDR3 nucleotide sequence: TGCGCCAGCAGCGGTTACGGGACTAGTGACCTCAATGAGCAGTTCTTC.

The V call is TRBV7-9, the J call TRBJ1-1; no clear D gene. V lost 3 bases, J lost 5 bases, and 10 bases lay in between. From germline, CDR1 is SEHNR and CDR2 FQNEAQ (reference sequence). This CDR3 comprises 13 residues. The CDR3 region is CASSFSSMTEAFF. For the CDR3, the DNA is TGTGCCAGCAGCTTCAGCTCTATGACTGAAGCTTTCTTT.

There are many counts of this clonotype. This sequence joins TRBV5-5 and TRBJ2-3; 10 nucleotides line up with TRBD2. Germline values: CDR1 SGHKS, CDR2 YYEKEE (reference sequence). V lost 4 bases and J lost 0; bases outside the gene matches: 2. This CDR3 comprises 15 residues. The DNA for the CDR3 is TGTGCCAGCAGCCTAGCGGGGGTTAGCACAGATACGCAGTATTTT. Amino acids: CASSLAGVSTDTQYF.